This T cell receptor (beta chain) was found in a study of OX40 agonist ivuxolimab in advanced cancers. Regarding the study as a whole: Among T cells, CD8+ cells averaged more expanded clones than CD4+ cells.

Sequencing used immunoSEQ multiplex PCR; TCRdb keeps in-frame clones, though not all of them. This sample carries under 55,000 clones, 85% to 95% of them seen once, and the ten largest clones take around 25%. CDR3 length: 11 amino acids. Between the trimmed V and J ends, which lost 1 base and 6 bases, there was a span of 5 bases. Germline lookup yields CDR1 SGHDT and CDR2 YYEEEE. In the case of this clone: The antigen remains undetermined.

The source material was CD4+ or CD8+ T cells sorted from blood, sampled in a trial of the OX40 agonist ivuxolimab. This receptor was identified in an adult with an advanced solid tumor such as melanoma, head and neck, liver or kidney cancer. The rearrangement uses TRBV5-6 and TRBJ2-7; D is uncertain. CDR3 coding DNA: TGTGCCAGCAGCTTGCGCGGCGAGCAGTACTTC. As protein: CASSLRGEQYF.